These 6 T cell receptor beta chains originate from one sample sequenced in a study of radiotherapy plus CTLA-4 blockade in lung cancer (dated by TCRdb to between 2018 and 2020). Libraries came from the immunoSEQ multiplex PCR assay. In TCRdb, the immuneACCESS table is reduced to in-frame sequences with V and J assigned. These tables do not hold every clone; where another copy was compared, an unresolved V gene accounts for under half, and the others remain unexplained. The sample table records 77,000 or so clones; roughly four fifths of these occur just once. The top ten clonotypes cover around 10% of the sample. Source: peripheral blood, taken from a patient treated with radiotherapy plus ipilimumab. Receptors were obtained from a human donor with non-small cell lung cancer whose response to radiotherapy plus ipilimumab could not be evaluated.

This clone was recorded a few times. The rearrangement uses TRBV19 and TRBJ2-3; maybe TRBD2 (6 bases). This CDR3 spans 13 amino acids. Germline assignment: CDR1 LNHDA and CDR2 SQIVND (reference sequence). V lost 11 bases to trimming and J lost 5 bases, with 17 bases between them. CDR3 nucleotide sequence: TGTGCCGGAAAGGGCAGGGAGGAAGATACGCAGTATTTT. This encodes CAGKGREEDTQYF.

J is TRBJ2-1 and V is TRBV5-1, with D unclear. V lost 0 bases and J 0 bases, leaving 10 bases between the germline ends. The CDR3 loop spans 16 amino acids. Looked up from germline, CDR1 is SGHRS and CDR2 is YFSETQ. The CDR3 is CASSLGASSSYNEQFF. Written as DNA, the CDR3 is TGCGCCAGCAGCTTGGGGGCAAGTAGCTCCTACAATGAGCAGTTCTTC.

This chain's CDR3 is CASSPDGAGEETQYF. The CDR3, as DNA: TGTGCCAGCAGCCCAGACGGGGCAGGGGAAGAGACCCAGTACTTC. J is TRBJ2-5 and V is TRBV11-3, with a tentative D call TRBD1 (6 bases). CDR3 length equals 15 residues. V was pared by 5 bases and J by 3 bases, with 16 bases between. Looked up from germline, CDR1 is SGHNT and CDR2 is YENEEA.

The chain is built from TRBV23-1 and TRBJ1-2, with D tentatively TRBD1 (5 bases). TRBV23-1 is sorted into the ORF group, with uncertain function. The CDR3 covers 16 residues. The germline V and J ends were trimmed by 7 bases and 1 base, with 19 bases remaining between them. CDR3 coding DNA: TGCGCCAGCACCCAGATATGGGGGGGGTGTAACTATGGCTACACCTTC. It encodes CASTQIWGGCNYGYTF.

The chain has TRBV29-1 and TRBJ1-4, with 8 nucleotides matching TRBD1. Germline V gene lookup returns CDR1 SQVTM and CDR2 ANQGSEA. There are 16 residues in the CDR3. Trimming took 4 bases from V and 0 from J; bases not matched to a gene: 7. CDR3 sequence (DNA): TGCAGCGTTGTAAAACAGGGGGATGCAACTAATGAAAAACTGTTTTTT. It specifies CSVVKQGDATNEKLFF.

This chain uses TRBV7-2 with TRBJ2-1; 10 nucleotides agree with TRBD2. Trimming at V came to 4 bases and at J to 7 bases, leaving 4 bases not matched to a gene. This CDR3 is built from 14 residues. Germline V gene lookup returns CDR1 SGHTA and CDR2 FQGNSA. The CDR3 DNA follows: TGTGCCAGCAGCTATAGCGGGAGGTTGAATGAGCAGTTCTTC. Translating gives CASSYSGRLNEQFF.